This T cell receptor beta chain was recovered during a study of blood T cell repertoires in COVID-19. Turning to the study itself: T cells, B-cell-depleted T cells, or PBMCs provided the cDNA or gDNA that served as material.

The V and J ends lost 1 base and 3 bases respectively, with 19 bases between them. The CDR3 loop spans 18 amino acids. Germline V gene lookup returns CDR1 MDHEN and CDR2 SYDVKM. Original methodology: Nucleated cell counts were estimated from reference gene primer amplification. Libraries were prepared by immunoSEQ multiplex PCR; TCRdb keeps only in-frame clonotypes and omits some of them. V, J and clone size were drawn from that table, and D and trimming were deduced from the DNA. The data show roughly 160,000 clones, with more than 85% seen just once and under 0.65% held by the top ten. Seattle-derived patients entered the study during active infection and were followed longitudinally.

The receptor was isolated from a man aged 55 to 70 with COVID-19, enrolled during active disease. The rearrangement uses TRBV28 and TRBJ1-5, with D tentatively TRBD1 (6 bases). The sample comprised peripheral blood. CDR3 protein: CASSLYFRGEGDNQPQHF. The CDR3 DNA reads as TGTGCCAGCAGTTTATATTTTAGAGGGGAGGGGGACAATCAGCCCCAGCATTTT.